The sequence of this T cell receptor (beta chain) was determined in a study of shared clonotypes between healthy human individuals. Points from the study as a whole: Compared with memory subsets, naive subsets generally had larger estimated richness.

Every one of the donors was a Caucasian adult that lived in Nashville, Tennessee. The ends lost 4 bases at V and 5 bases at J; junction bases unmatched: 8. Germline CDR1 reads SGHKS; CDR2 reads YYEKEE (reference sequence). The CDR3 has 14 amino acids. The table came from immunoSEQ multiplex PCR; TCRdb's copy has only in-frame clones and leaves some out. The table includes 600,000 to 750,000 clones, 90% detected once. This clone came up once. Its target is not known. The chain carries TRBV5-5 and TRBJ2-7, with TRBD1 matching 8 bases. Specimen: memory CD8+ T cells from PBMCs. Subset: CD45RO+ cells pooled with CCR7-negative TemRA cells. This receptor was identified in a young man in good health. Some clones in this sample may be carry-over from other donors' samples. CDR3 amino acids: CASSLGQGSNEQYF. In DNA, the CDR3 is TGTGCCAGCAGCCTAGGACAGGGTAGCAACGAGCAGTACTTC.